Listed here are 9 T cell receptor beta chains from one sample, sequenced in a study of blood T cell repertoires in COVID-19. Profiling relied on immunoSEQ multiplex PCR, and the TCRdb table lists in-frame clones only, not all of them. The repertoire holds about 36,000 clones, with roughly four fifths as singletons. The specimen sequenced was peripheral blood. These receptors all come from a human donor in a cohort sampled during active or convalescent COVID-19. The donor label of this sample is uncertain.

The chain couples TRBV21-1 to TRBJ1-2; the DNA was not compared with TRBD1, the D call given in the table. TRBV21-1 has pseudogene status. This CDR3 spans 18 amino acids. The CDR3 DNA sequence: TGTGCCAGCAGCTTCCTACCCCTACAGGGGGCGATCTCCATCGGCTACACCTTC. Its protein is CASSFLPLQGAISIGYTF.

The chain's CDR3 is CASSGTSGRDNEQFF. The CDR3 DNA follows: TGTGCCAGCAGCGGGACTAGCGGGAGGGACAATGAGCAGTTCTTC. The chain employs TRBV6-6 and TRBJ2-1, with TRBD2 identical over 16 bases. The CDR3 covers 15 residues. CDR1 is MNHNY, CDR2 SVGAGI, per germline (reference sequence). The ends lost 6 bases at V and 5 bases at J; junction bases unmatched: 1.

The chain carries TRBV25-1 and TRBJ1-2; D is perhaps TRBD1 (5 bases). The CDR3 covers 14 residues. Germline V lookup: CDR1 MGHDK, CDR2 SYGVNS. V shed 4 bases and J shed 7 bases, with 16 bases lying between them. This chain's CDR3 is CASSVDWGRGGYTF. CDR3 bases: TGTGCCAGCAGTGTGGATTGGGGGAGGGGTGGCTACACCTTC.

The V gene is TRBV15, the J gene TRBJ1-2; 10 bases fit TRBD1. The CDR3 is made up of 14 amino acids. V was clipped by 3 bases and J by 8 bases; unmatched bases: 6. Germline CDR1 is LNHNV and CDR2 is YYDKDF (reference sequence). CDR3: CATSSDRGLGGYTF. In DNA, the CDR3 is TGTGCCACCAGCAGCGACAGGGGGCTGGGAGGCTACACCTTC.

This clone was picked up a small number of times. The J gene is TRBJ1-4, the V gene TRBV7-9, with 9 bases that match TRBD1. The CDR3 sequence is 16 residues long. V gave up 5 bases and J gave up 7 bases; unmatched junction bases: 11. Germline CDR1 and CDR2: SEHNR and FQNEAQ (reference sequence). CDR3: CASSTTGQGKFEKLFF. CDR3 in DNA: TGTGCCAGCAGCACCACCGGACAGGGGAAATTTGAAAAACTGTTTTTT.

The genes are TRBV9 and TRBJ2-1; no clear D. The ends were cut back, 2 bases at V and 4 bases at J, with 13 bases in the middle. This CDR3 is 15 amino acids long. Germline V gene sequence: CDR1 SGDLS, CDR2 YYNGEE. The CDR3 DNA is TGTGCCAGCAGCGTCTCTGGCCAACAGTACAATGAGCAGTTCTTC. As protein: CASSVSGQQYNEQFF.

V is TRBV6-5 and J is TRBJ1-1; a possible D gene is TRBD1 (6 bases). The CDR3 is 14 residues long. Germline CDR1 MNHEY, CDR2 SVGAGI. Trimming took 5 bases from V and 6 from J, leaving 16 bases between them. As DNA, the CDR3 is TGTGCCAGCAGTCCGCGACAGGCTAGAGCTGAAGCTTTCTTT. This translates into CASSPRQARAEAFF.

CDR3 amino acids: CASSIRHPSNTGELFF. DNA of the CDR3: TGTGCCAGTAGTATCAGGCACCCATCGAACACCGGGGAGCTGTTTTTT. The rearrangement links TRBV19 to TRBJ2-2; D remains ambiguous. The germline gives CDR1 LNHDA, CDR2 SQIVND (reference sequence). V shed 3 bases and J shed 0 bases, with 11 bases lying between them. The CDR3 length is 16 residues.

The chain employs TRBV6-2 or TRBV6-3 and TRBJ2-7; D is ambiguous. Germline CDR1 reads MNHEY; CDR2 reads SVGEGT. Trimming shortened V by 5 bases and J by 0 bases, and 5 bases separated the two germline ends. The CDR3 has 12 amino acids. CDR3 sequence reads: CASSLSSYEQYF. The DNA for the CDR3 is TGTGCCAGCAGTCTGTCCTCCTACGAGCAGTACTTC.